A selection of T cell receptor beta chains follows, all from one sample in a study of Ad26.COV2.S vaccination and SARS-CoV-2 variants. Measured with immunoSEQ multiplex PCR; TCRdb has only the in-frame clones, and not every one. The sample shows roughly 320,000 clones, more than 75% of them seen only once. The sequences come from peripheral blood, collected in a trial of Ad26.COV2.S vaccine versus placebo. These receptors originate from a person between 18 and 60 years old who received the Ad26.COV2.S COVID-19 vaccine or a placebo. Both conserved end residues are part of each CDR3. D genes are given only for firm matches. Clone size is not always given. Where it is, it says once, few, many or a class for expanded clones.

d_call: -
v_call: TRBV18
j_call: TRBJ1-2
clone_size: once
cdr3_nt: TGTGCCAGCTCCCCTGACAGGAACTATGGCTACACCTTC
cdr3_aa: CASSPDRNYGYTF

d_call: -
v_call: TRBV9
j_call: TRBJ2-7
clone_size: -
cdr3_nt: TGTGCCAGCAGCGTAGACGGAAGCTCCTACGAGCAGTACTTC
cdr3_aa: CASSVDGSSYEQYF

d_call: -
v_call: TRBV5-1
j_call: TRBJ1-1
clone_size: -
cdr3_nt: TGCGCCAGCAGCTCGGGGCAGGGATTCAGTACTGAAGCTTTCTTT
cdr3_aa: CASSSGQGFSTEAFF

d_call: -
v_call: TRBV2
j_call: TRBJ2-7
clone_size: -
cdr3_nt: TGTGCCAGCAGTGAATCTAATAAATACTACGAGCAGTACTTC
cdr3_aa: CASSESNKYYEQYF

d_call: TRBD1
v_call: TRBV19
j_call: TRBJ1-6
clone_size: -
cdr3_nt: TGTGCCAGTAGTATACTGGGACAGGGCGATTCACCCCTCCACTTT
cdr3_aa: CASSILGQGDSPLHF

d_call: -
v_call: TRBV2
j_call: TRBJ1-6
clone_size: -
cdr3_nt: TGTGCCAGCAGACGGAGCTCCTATAATTCACCCCTCCACTTT
cdr3_aa: CASRRSSYNSPLHF

d_call: -
v_call: TRBV10-3
j_call: TRBJ2-3
clone_size: -
cdr3_nt: TGTGCCATCAGTGATCGGGCGGGCACAGATACGCAGTATTTT
cdr3_aa: CAISDRAGTDTQYF

d_call: -
v_call: TRBV3-1/TRBV3-2
j_call: TRBJ2-5
clone_size: -
cdr3_nt: TGTGCCAGCAGCCAAAGAGACAGGTTTGACTCCCAAGAGACCCAGTACTTC
cdr3_aa: CASSQRDRFDSQETQYF

d_call: -
v_call: TRBV30
j_call: TRBJ1-1
clone_size: -
cdr3_nt: TGTGCCTGGAAAGTGGGGGGAACTGAAGCTTTCTTT
cdr3_aa: CAWKVGGTEAFF

d_call: -
v_call: TRBV5-4
j_call: TRBJ2-1
clone_size: -
cdr3_nt: TGTGCCAGCAGCTTGGACGCTTCGGGGAATGAGCAGTTCTTC
cdr3_aa: CASSLDASGNEQFF

d_call: -
v_call: TRBV18
j_call: TRBJ2-3
clone_size: -
cdr3_nt: TGTGCCAGCTCACCACCGAGTGGGAGCACAGATACGCAGTATTTT
cdr3_aa: CASSPPSGSTDTQYF

d_call: TRBD1
v_call: TRBV3-1/TRBV3-2
j_call: TRBJ1-2
clone_size: -
cdr3_nt: TGTGCCAGCAGCCACAGAGGGAGACAGGGGAACTATGGCTACACCTTC
cdr3_aa: CASSHRGRQGNYGYTF

d_call: TRBD1
v_call: TRBV5-1
j_call: TRBJ2-1
clone_size: once
cdr3_nt: TGCGCCAGCAGCTTGTATAACAGGGGATTAAGATTGTTCTTC
cdr3_aa: CASSLYNRGLRLFF

d_call: TRBD2
v_call: TRBV15
j_call: TRBJ2-7
clone_size: once
cdr3_nt: TGTGCCACCAGGTCAGGCGGGGGAGCCCAATACGAGCAGTACTTC
cdr3_aa: CATRSGGGAQYEQYF

d_call: TRBD1
v_call: TRBV4-1
j_call: TRBJ1-1
clone_size: -
cdr3_nt: TGCGCCAGCAGAGGGGCAGGGGGAAACACTGAAGCTTTCTTT
cdr3_aa: CASRGAGGNTEAFF

d_call: -
v_call: TRBV21-1
j_call: TRBJ1-5
clone_size: -
cdr3_nt: TGTGCCAGCAGCAAAGTGAAAAGGACAGGCCTCAATCAGCCCCAGCATTTT
cdr3_aa: CASSKVKRTGLNQPQHF

d_call: TRBD1
v_call: TRBV2
j_call: TRBJ2-7
clone_size: -
cdr3_nt: TGTGCCAGCAGGGCCGGGACAGGGGGCATCGAGCAGTACTTC
cdr3_aa: CASRAGTGGIEQYF

d_call: TRBD1
v_call: TRBV10-1
j_call: TRBJ1-6
clone_size: few
cdr3_nt: TGCGCCAGCAGTGAGGGGGGGACGACAGGGGAAATCTCCTATAATTCACCCCTCCACTTT
cdr3_aa: CASSEGGTTGEISYNSPLHF

d_call: -
v_call: TRBV6-5
j_call: TRBJ1-4
clone_size: -
cdr3_nt: TGTGCCAGCAGTTACTCGAACCCCGAGGAAAAACTGTTTTTT
cdr3_aa: CASSYSNPEEKLFF

d_call: TRBD1
v_call: TRBV5-6
j_call: TRBJ2-7
clone_size: -
cdr3_nt: TGTGCCAGCAGCTCTAGACAGGGGGTATTCTACGAGCAGTACTTC
cdr3_aa: CASSSRQGVFYEQYF

d_call: -
v_call: TRBV5-1
j_call: TRBJ2-3
clone_size: -
cdr3_nt: TGCGCCAGCAGCTTGGCCTACAGGGCGCGTCGCCATAGCACAGATACGCAGTATTTT
cdr3_aa: CASSLAYRARRHSTDTQYF

d_call: -
v_call: TRBV5-4
j_call: TRBJ1-4
clone_size: -
cdr3_nt: TGTGCCAGCAGCTTGTCACAGGGAGGGGAAAAACTGTTTTTT
cdr3_aa: CASSLSQGGEKLFF

d_call: -
v_call: TRBV20-1
j_call: TRBJ2-1
clone_size: -
cdr3_nt: TGCAGTGCTAGTACCGGGAGCTCCTACAATGAGCAGTTCTTC
cdr3_aa: CSASTGSSYNEQFF

d_call: -
v_call: TRBV6-5
j_call: TRBJ2-7
clone_size: -
cdr3_nt: TGTGCCAGCACGGGCAGGGCAACCTACGAGCAGTACTTC
cdr3_aa: CASTGRATYEQYF

d_call: -
v_call: TRBV6-2/TRBV6-3
j_call: TRBJ2-1
clone_size: -
cdr3_nt: TGTGCCAGCAGTTCTGGGCCAGGGGAGTCCCACAATGAGCAGTTCTTC
cdr3_aa: CASSSGPGESHNEQFF

d_call: -
v_call: TRBV19
j_call: TRBJ1-1
clone_size: -
cdr3_nt: TGTGCCAGTAGTGAGAGGACCCACATGAACACTGAAGCTTTCTTT
cdr3_aa: CASSERTHMNTEAFF

d_call: -
v_call: TRBV6-6
j_call: TRBJ1-1
clone_size: -
cdr3_nt: TGTGCCAGCAGTTACTCTCCCAGGGCGGATGAAGCTTTCTTT
cdr3_aa: CASSYSPRADEAFF

d_call: -
v_call: TRBV6-5
j_call: TRBJ2-1
clone_size: -
cdr3_nt: TGTGCCAGCAGTCCCCTTCTGGGACCCGGCTATGAGCAGTTCTTC
cdr3_aa: CASSPLLGPGYEQFF

d_call: TRBD1
v_call: TRBV4-1
j_call: TRBJ1-2
clone_size: -
cdr3_nt: TGCGCCAGCAGCCAAGCAGGGGGTGGGGGCTACACCTTC
cdr3_aa: CASSQAGGGGYTF

d_call: -
v_call: TRBV3-1/TRBV3-2
j_call: TRBJ2-5
clone_size: -
cdr3_nt: TGTGCCAGCAGCCAAGATCGGGGGCGGGGGTTCAAAGAGACCCAGTACTTC
cdr3_aa: CASSQDRGRGFKETQYF

d_call: TRBD1
v_call: TRBV5-1
j_call: TRBJ1-5
clone_size: -
cdr3_nt: TGCGCCAGCAGCTTGGACGGGACAGGACATCAGCCCCAGCATTTT
cdr3_aa: CASSLDGTGHQPQHF

d_call: -
v_call: TRBV27
j_call: TRBJ2-6
clone_size: once
cdr3_nt: TGTGCCAGCAGCGACTCTGGGGCCAACGTCCTGACTTTC
cdr3_aa: CASSDSGANVLTF

d_call: TRBD2
v_call: TRBV5-6
j_call: TRBJ2-1
clone_size: -
cdr3_nt: TGTGCCAGCAGCTTAAGCGGGGGGGCGTTGAATGAGCAGTTCTTC
cdr3_aa: CASSLSGGALNEQFF

d_call: -
v_call: TRBV12-3/TRBV12-4
j_call: TRBJ1-1
clone_size: few
cdr3_nt: TGTGCCAGCAGCCCTACAGGAACCTCTGAAGCTTTCTTT
cdr3_aa: CASSPTGTSEAFF

d_call: -
v_call: TRBV5-1
j_call: TRBJ2-3
clone_size: -
cdr3_nt: TGCGCCAGCAGCTCCTCGGGGGCCGGAGATACGCAGTATTTT
cdr3_aa: CASSSSGAGDTQYF

d_call: -
v_call: TRBV7-9
j_call: TRBJ1-2
clone_size: -
cdr3_nt: TGTGCCAGCAGCTTACCGCCGAACAGGGACTATGGCTACACCTTC
cdr3_aa: CASSLPPNRDYGYTF

d_call: -
v_call: TRBV19
j_call: TRBJ2-7
clone_size: few
cdr3_nt: TGTGCCAGTAGTATTTCGACCCACCGGGAGCAGTACTTC
cdr3_aa: CASSISTHREQYF

d_call: -
v_call: TRBV6-1
j_call: TRBJ1-1
clone_size: -
cdr3_nt: TGTGCCAGCAGTGAAGTGGTGAGGGCTGAAGCTTTCTTT
cdr3_aa: CASSEVVRAEAFF

d_call: -
v_call: TRBV13
j_call: TRBJ2-1
clone_size: -
cdr3_nt: TGTGCCAGCAGCTGGCGACAAGACGTTTTCTTC
cdr3_aa: CASSWRQDVFF